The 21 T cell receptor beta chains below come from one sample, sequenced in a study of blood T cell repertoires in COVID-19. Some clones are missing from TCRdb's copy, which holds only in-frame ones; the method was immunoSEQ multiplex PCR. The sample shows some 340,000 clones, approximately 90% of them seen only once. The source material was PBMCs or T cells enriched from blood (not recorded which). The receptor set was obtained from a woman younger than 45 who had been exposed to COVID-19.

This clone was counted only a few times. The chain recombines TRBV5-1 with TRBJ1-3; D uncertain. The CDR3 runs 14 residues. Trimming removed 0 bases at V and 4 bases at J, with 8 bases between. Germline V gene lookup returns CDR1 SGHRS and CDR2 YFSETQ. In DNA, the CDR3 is TGCGCCAGCAGCTTGGAGAGCCCCGGAAACACCATATATTTT. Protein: CASSLESPGNTIYF.

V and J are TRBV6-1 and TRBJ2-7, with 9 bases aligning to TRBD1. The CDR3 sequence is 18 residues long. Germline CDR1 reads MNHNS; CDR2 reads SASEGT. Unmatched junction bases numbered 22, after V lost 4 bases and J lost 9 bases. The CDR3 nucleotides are TGTGCCAGCAGTGTAGAGGGGACAGGGAAAAAGACCCGCCCGCGGCAGTACTTC. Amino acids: CASSVEGTGKKTRPRQYF.

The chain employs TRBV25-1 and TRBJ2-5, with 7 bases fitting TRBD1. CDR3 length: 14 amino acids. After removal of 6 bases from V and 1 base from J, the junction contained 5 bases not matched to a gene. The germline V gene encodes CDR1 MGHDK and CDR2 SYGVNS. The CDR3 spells CASSIQGPQETQYF. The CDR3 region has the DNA TGTGCCAGCAGCATACAGGGGCCCCAAGAGACCCAGTACTTC. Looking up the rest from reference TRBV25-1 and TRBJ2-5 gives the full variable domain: EADIYQTPRYLVIGTGKKITLECSQTMGHDKMYWYQQDPGMELHLIHYSYGVNSTEKGDLSSESTVSRIRTEHFPLTLESARPSHTSQYLCASSIQGPQETQYFGPGTRLLVL.

CDR3 DNA sequence: TGTGCCAGTAGTGAGGAGGCTGGAAACACCATATATTTT. Protein product: CASSEEAGNTIYF. This sequence joins TRBV19 and TRBJ1-3; D uncertain. V shed 5 bases and J shed 2 bases, with 7 bases lying between them. Germline CDR1 reads LNHDA; CDR2 reads SQIVND (reference sequence). The CDR3 has 13 residues.

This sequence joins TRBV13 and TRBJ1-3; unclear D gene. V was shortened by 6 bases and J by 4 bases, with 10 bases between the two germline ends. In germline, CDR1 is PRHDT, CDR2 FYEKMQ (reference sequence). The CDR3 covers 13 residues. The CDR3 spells CASSFLGGNTIYF. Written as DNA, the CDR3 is TGTGCCAGCAGTTTCCTCGGGGGAAACACCATATATTTT.

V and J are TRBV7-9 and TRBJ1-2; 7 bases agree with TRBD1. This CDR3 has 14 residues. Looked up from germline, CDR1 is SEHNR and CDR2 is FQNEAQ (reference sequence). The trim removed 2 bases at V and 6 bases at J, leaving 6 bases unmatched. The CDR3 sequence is CASSLSEGAHGYTF. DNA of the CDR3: TGTGCCAGCAGCTTATCGGAGGGGGCACATGGCTACACCTTC.

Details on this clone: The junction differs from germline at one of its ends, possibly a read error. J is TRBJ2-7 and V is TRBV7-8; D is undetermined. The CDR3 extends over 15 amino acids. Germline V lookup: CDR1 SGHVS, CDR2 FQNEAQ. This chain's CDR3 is CASRLRSYGPYEQYF. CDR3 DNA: TGTGCCAGCCGCTTGCGGTCATACGGCCCTTACGAGCAGTACTTC.

CDR3 region: CASRQPSGDADTQYF. The CDR3 DNA follows: TGTGCCAGCAGGCAACCAAGCGGGGACGCAGATACGCAGTATTTT. The chain carries TRBV7-9 and TRBJ2-3; 7 bases fit TRBD2. With V trimmed by 6 bases and J by 4 bases, 10 bases remained unmatched. The CDR3 has 15 amino acids. Germline V gene sequence: CDR1 SEHNR, CDR2 FQNEAQ (reference sequence).

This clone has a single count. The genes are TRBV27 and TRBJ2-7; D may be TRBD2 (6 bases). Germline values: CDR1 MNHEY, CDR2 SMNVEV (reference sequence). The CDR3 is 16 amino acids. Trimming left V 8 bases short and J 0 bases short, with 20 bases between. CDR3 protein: CASHPRGGRSSYEQYF. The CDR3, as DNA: TGTGCCAGCCACCCAAGGGGAGGTAGGAGCTCCTACGAGCAGTACTTC.

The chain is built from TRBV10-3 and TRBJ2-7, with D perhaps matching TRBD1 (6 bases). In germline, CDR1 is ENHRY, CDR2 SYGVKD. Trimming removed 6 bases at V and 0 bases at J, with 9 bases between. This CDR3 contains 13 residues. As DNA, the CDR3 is TGTGCCATCAGGGACAGTGCCTCCTACGAGCAGTACTTC. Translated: CAIRDSASYEQYF.

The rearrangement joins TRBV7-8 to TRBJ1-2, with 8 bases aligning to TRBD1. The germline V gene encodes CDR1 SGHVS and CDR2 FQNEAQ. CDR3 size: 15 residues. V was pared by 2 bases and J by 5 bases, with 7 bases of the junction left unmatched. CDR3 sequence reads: CASSLKSDREYGYTF. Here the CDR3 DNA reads TGTGCCAGCAGCTTAAAGTCGGACAGGGAGTATGGCTACACCTTC. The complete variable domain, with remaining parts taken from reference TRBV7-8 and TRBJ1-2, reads GAGVSQSPRYKVAKRGQDVALRCDPISGHVSLFWYQQALGQGPEFLTYFQNEAQLDKSGLPSDRFFAERPEGSVSTLKIQRTQQEDSAVYLCASSLKSDREYGYTFGSGTRLTVV.

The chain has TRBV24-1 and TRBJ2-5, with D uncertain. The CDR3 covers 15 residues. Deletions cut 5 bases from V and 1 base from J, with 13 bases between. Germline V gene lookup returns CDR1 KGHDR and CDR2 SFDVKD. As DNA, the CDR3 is TGTGCCACCAGTGCGTCCGACTCCTTCCAAGAGACCCAGTACTTC. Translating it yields CATSASDSFQETQYF.

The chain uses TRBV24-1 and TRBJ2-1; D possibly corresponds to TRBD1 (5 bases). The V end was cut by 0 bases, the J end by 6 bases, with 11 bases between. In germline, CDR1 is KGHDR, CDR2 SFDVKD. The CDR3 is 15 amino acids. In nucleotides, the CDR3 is TGTGCCACCAGTGATTTGTTACAGGCCTCCAATGAGCAGTTCTTC. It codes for CATSDLLQASNEQFF.

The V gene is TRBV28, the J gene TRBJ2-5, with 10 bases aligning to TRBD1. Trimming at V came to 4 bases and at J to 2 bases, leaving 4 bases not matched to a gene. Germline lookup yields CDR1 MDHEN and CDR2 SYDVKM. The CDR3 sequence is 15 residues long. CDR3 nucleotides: TGTGCCAGCAGTTCCCGGGACAGGGGTCAAGAGACCCAGTACTTC. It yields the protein CASSSRDRGQETQYF.

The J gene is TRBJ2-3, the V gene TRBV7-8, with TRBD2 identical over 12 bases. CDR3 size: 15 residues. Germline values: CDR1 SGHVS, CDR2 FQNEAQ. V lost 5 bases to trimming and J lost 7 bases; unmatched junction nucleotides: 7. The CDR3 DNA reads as TGTGCCAGCAGCCTCCGACTAGCGGGGGTGCATACGCAGTATTTT. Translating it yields CASSLRLAGVHTQYF. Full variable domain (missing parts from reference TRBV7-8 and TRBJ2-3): GAGVSQSPRYKVAKRGQDVALRCDPISGHVSLFWYQQALGQGPEFLTYFQNEAQLDKSGLPSDRFFAERPEGSVSTLKIQRTQQEDSAVYLCASSLRLAGVHTQYFGPGTRLTVL.

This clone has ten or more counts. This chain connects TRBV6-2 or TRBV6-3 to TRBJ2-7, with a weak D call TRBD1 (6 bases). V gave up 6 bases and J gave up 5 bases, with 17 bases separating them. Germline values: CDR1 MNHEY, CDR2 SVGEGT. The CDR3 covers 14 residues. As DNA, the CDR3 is TGTGCCAGCAGATACGGACAGCTCCCCCACGAGCAGTACTTC. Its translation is CASRYGQLPHEQYF.

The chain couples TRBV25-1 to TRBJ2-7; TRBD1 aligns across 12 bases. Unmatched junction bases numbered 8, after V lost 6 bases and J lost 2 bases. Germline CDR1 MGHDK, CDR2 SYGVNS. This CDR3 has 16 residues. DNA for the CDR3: TGTGCCAGCAGAAGCCCGGGACAGGGGGCAACCTACGAGCAGTACTTC. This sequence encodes CASRSPGQGATYEQYF.

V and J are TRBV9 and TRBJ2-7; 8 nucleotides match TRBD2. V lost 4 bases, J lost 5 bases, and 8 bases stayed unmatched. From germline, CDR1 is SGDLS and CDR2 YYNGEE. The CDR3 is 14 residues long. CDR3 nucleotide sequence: TGTGCCAGCAGCACAGGGACTAGTCTCGACGAGCAGTACTTC. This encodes CASSTGTSLDEQYF.

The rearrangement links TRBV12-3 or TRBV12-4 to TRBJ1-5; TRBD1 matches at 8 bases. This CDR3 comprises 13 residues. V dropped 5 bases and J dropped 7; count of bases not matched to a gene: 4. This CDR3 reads CASSRDRRQPQHF. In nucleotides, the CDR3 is TGTGCCAGCAGTAGGGACAGGAGGCAGCCCCAGCATTTT.

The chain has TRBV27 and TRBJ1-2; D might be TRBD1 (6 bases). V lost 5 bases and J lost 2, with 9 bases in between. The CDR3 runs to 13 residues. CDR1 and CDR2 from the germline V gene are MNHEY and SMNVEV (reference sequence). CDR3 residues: CASSPRGNYGYTF. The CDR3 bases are TGTGCCAGCAGTCCCAGGGGAAACTATGGCTACACCTTC.

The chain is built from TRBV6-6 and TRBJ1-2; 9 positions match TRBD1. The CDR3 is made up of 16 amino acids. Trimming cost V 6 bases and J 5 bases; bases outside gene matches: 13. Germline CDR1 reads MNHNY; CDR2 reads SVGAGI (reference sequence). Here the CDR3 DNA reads TGTGCCAGCAGCAATACAGGGGGCGCCCTTAGGTATGGCTACACCTTC. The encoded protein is CASSNTGGALRYGYTF.